The entry below describes one T cell receptor (beta chain). The target of this receptor is not known. Per-base quality was not reported, and no clone a single base away is much larger than it. TCR CDR3 regions were amplified from genomic DNA by multiplex PCR using the deep immunoSEQ assay. Genomic DNA extracted from each cell subset was distributed evenly over all wells of several immunoSEQ 96-well plates, and each plate served as one replicate. For sorted subsets, 200 to 250 ng of genomic DNA, equivalent to roughly 30,000 T cell genomes, went into each replicate PCR. Purified libraries were quantified with a Qubit 3.0 fluorometer, sized on a Bioanalyzer 2100, and re-quantified with the KAPA Library Quantification kit. A separate single-read 150-cycle Illumina NextSeq 550 flow cell was used to sequence each immunoSEQ 96-well plate. Per the authors' processing: Because the immunoSEQ output held only junctional sequences and lacked quality scores, the filtering could not match the filtering applied to full-length reads. To assign V/J genes and CDR3, sequences were annotated using PyIR, a Python wrapper for IgBLAST v1.9, with IMGT germline references. Reads were removed for weak V/J assignments (E-value above 1e-6), missing CDR3, stop codons, out-of-frame junctions, or ambiguous translated residues. V3J clonotypes were defined as sequences sharing the same inferred V gene, J gene, and CDR3 amino acid sequence. To compute the percentage overlap between repertoires, the number of shared unique clonotypes was divided by the size of the smaller repertoire. Richness of each repertoire was evaluated using RTK rarefaction, the Chao1 estimator, and Recon v2.1 estimates of unobserved clonotypes. For all TCRbeta clonotypes obtained by the gDNA method from a few donors, generation probabilities were computed with OLGA. Not all clones reach the TCRdb copy of this immuneACCESS table, which keeps in-frame sequences only. Checked studies attribute under half of the gap to unresolved V genes and leave the rest unexplained. V and J calls plus clone size are reproduced from that table; the DNA served to infer D and trimming. The sample has about 2.4 million clones on record, 80% to 95% of them singletons. About 0.34% of the sample is taken by the ten largest.

The data derive from a study of shared clonotypes between healthy human individuals (dated by TCRdb to about 2020). Background on the whole study: A few men and a couple of women, aged 18 to 49 years, made up the cohort. For each donor, CD4 naive and CD4 memory were each run on three plates, CD8 naive on two plates, and CD8 memory on one plate. To estimate repertoire size and how much clonotypes are shared between individuals, the study performed deep sequencing of blood TCR repertoires from about 5 healthy adults. Libraries were prepared and TCR repertoires were sequenced by different laboratories using diverse techniques, in order to increase sequencing depth and limit assay-specific biases. Between about 0.94 and 8.9 billion PBMCs per donor were obtained by leukapheresis. Beyond this particular receptor, the publication reports: Pairwise subsampling led to the expectation that sequencing depth would affect the degree of clonotype sharing among donors. The genetic and exposure-history diversity represented was limited by the small number of donors. Compared with non-shared clonotypes, the clonotypes found in all four sorted-subset donors had higher generation probabilities. Only blood was sampled, and tissue TCR repertoires likely differ from those in blood. Naive subsets generally had larger estimated clonotype richness than memory subsets. Rarefaction of sorted-subset datasets indicated incomplete sequencing despite the large sequencing depth. When a few donors were compared, the shared fraction of clonotypes was about 5% for naive CD4, roughly 3.4% for naive CD8, 2.3% for memory CD4, and approximately 0.4% for memory CD8.

Taken from cysteine to phenylalanine, the CDR3 has 16 residues. The entry retains the CDR3 DNA only, 48 bases that are in frame from base 1. The germline V gene sets CDR1 to SGHRS and CDR2 to YFSETQ. Relative to germline, V is 4 bases shorter and J is 4 bases shorter, with 19 bases between their ends. The donors were healthy, HIV-negative adults with no recently reported acute infections or vaccinations. Only Caucasian adults living in Nashville, Tennessee, USA were represented among the donors. CD4+ T cells were enriched through magnetic negative selection, after which naive cells were positively selected on CD45RA and the remaining negative fraction served as the memory subset. Blood was obtained by leukapheresis, after which PBMCs were separated by Ficoll-Histopaque density gradient centrifugation and cryopreserved in liquid nitrogen vapor phase. Analytical flow cytometry was used to check the purity and quantity of every magnetically sorted T cell population. From each sorted fraction, genomic DNA was isolated and quantified by UV absorbance on a Nanodrop 2000c.

The sequence derives from a man between 18 and 29 years old in good health. Some clones in this sample may be carry-over from other donors' samples. The chain couples TRBV5-1 to TRBJ2-3, with the D gene too uncertain to name. Sequenced sample: naive CD4+ T cells from PBMCs. The sample's cell subset or site, from its label and the paper: CD45RA+ positively selected. The DNA reads TGCGCCAGCAGCCCCCGGGCCGATGGAGTGGCAGATACGCAGTATTTT. Its protein product is CASSPRADGVADTQYF.